This T cell receptor beta chain was found in a study of Graves' ophthalmopathy and Graves' hyperthyroidism. The study amplified TCR beta CDR3 regions using RNA transcripts. Second-round multiplex PCR followed a first-round RT-PCR using HTBI primers. MiXCR was run by TCRdb on the multiplex PCR reads, yielding one entry per CDR3 protein. The sample lists around 590,000 distinct CDR3 sequences, 35% to 45% occurring once. The germline gives CDR1 KGHDR, CDR2 SFDVKD. Trimming left V 3 bases short and J 6 bases short, with 14 bases between. The length of the CDR3 is 14 residues. This clonotype was counted ten times or more.

This sequence originates from an adult man with Graves' hyperthyroidism. Sequenced: peripheral blood or thyroid tissue (not recorded which). This sequence joins TRBV24-1 and TRBJ2-7; D is possibly TRBD1 (6 bases). For the CDR3, the DNA is TGTGCCACCAGTGATGAGACAGGTTTGGGCGAGCAGTACTTC. Protein sequence: CATSDETGLGEQYF.